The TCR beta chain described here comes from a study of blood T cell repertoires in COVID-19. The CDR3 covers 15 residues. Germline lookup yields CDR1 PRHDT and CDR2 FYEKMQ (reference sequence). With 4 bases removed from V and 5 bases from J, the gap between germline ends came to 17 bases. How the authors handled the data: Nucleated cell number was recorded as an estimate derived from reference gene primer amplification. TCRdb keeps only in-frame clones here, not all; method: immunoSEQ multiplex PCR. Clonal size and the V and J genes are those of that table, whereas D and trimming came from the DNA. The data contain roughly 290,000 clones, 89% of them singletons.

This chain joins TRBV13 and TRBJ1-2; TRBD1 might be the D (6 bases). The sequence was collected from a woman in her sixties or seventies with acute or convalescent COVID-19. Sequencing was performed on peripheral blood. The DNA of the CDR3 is TGTGCCAGCAGCTCTTCAGGGGCAGGATGGTATGGCTACACCTTC. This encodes CASSSSGAGWYGYTF.